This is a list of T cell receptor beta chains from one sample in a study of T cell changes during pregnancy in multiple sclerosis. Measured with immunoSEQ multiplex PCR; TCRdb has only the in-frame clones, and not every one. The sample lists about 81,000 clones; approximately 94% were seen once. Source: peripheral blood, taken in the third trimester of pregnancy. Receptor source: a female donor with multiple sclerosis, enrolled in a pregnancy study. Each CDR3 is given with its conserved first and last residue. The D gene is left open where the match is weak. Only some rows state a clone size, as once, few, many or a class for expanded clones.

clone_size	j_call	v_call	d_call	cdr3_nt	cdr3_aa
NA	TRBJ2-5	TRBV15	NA	TGTGCCACCAGCAGAGATCACGGGATCCAAGAGACCCAGTACTTC	CATSRDHGIQETQYF
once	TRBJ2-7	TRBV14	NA	TGTGCCAGCAGCCAAGCAGTATACGAGCAGTACTTC	CASSQAVYEQYF
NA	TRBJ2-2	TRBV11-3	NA	TGTGCCAGCAGTACTCCCGGGTCCCCCGGGGAGCTGTTTTTT	CASSTPGSPGELFF
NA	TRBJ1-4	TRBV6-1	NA	TGTGCCAGCAATCGTGCAACTAATGAAAAACTGTTTTTT	CASNRATNEKLFF
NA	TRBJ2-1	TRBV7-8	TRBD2	TGTGCCAGCAGCTTTTACGGGGGGGCGATCTTCTTC	CASSFYGGAIFF
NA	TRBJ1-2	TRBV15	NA	TGTGCCACCAGCAGAACGAGACAGCGAGCTAACTATGGCTACACCTTC	CATSRTRQRANYGYTF
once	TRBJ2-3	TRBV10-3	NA	TGTGCCATCAGTGATGACAGGGGAGGGCTTAGCACAGATACGCAGTATTTT	CAISDDRGGLSTDTQYF
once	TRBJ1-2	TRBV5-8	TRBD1	TGTGCCAGCAGCTCTCGGTACCGTGGGACAGGAGGTTATGGCTACACCTTC	CASSSRYRGTGGYGYTF
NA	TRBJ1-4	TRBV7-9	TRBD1	TGTGCCAGCAGACTTGACAGGGCCAATGAAAAACTGTTTTTT	CASRLDRANEKLFF
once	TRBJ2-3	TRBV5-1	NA	TGCGCCAGCAGCTTAGGCGGCAGGGCCCCCACAGATACGCAGTATTTT	CASSLGGRAPTDTQYF
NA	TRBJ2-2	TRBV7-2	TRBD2	TGTGCCAGCAGCCTTCGGACTAGCGGGGGACCCGGGGAGCTGTTTTTT	CASSLRTSGGPGELFF
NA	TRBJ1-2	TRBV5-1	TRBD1	TGCGCCAGCAGATCGTGGGGCGGACAGGGGTCCGGCTACACCTTC	CASRSWGGQGSGYTF
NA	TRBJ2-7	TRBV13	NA	TGTGCCAGCAGCTCGACTCTTGGGACTTCTCCCTCCTACGAGCAGTACTTC	CASSSTLGTSPSYEQYF
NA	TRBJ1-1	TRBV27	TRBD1	TGTGCCAGCAGTTTGGGACAGGACAGGGGCACTGAAGCTTTCTTT	CASSLGQDRGTEAFF
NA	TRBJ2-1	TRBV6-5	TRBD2	TGTGCCAGCAGTTACAGCGGGGGGGTCACCTACAATGAGCAGTTCTTC	CASSYSGGVTYNEQFF
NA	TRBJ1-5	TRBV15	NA	TGTGCCACCAGCAGAGATTCGGCGGGGGCGGATCAGCCCCAGCATTTT	CATSRDSAGADQPQHF
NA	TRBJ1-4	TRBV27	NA	TGTGCCAGCAGACCTGTCCAGGAAGCAACTAATGAAAAACTGTTTTTT	CASRPVQEATNEKLFF
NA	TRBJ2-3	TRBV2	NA	TGTGCCAGCAGGGGGAGGATAAGCACAGATACGCAGTATTTT	CASRGRISTDTQYF
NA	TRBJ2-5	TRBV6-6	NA	TGTGCCAGCAGTCAATTGACAGAGGAGACCCAGTACTTC	CASSQLTEETQYF
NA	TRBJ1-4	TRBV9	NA	TGTGCCAGCAGCGCCACAGCCGCAACTAATGAAAAACTGTTTTTT	CASSATAATNEKLFF
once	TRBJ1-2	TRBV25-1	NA	TGTGCCAGCACCCCGTCAGAAAACTATGGCTACACCTTC	CASTPSENYGYTF
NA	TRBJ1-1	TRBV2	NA	TGTGCCAACTTACTCACAGGGTTTGCGGGCACTGAAGCTTTCTTT	CANLLTGFAGTEAFF
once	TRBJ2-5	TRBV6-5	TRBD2	TGTGCCAGCAGTCCTTCACTAGCGGTGGTACCCCAGTACTTC	CASSPSLAVVPQYF
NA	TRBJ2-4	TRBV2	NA	TGTGCCAGCCTTGGCGGCCAAAACATTCAGTACTTC	CASLGGQNIQYF
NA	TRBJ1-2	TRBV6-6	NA	TGTGCCAGCAGTTACTTAGGGGACACTCTTTACTATGGCTACACCTTC	CASSYLGDTLYYGYTF
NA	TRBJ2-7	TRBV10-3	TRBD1	TGTGCCATCAGTGAGTCACAGGGGAGTCTCGAGCAGTACTTC	CAISESQGSLEQYF
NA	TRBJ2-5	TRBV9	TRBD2	TGTGCCAGCAAACCCGGCGGGGGGGGGAAAGAGACCCAGTACTTC	CASKPGGGGKETQYF
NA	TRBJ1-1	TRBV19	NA	TGTGCCAGTAGTAATACAGGGAACACTGAAGCTTTCTTT	CASSNTGNTEAFF
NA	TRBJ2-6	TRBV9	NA	TGTGCCAGCAGCGTAGCCCCGGACAGAAACTCTGGGGCCAACGTCCTGACTTTC	CASSVAPDRNSGANVLTF
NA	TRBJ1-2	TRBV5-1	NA	TGCGCCAGCAGACGGCGGGGGTATAACTATGGCTACACCTTC	CASRRRGYNYGYTF
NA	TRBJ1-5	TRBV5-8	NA	TGTGCCAGCAGCTTGTACAGTCGGCGGGATAGCAATCAGCCCCAGCATTTT	CASSLYSRRDSNQPQHF
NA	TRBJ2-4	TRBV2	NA	TGTGCCAGCAGGCTGGACAGCCAAAACATTCAGTACTTC	CASRLDSQNIQYF
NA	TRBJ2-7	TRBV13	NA	TGTGCCAGCAGCGACGAAATGAGAGGAGGCTACGAGCAGTACTTC	CASSDEMRGGYEQYF
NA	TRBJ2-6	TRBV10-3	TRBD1	TGTGCCATCAGTGAGCCAGAGACAGGGCTCGGGGCCAACGTCCTGACTTTC	CAISEPETGLGANVLTF
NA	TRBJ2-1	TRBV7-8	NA	TGTGCCAGCAGCCGCGGGGGCTGGTCCTACAATGAGCAGTTCTTC	CASSRGGWSYNEQFF
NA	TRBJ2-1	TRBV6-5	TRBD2	TGTGCCAGCAGCCCAACAGCGGGGGCTGAGAATGAGCAGTTCTTC	CASSPTAGAENEQFF
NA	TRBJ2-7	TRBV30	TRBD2	TGTGCCTTGACTAGCGGCCGCTACGAGCAGTACTTC	CALTSGRYEQYF
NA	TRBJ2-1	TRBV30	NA	TGTGCCTGGAGTGTTGATAGCGGCAGTAATGAGCAGTTCTTC	CAWSVDSGSNEQFF
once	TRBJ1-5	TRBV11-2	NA	TGTGCCAGCAGCCCAAGCCAGGACAGACATAATCAGCCCCAGCATTTT	CASSPSQDRHNQPQHF
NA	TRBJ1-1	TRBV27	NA	TGTGCCAGCAGTTTTCAGGGCAACACTGAAGCTTTCTTT	CASSFQGNTEAFF
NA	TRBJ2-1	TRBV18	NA	TGTGCCAGCTCACCATCGTCTAGTGTGGGAGGTTACAATGAGCAGTTCTTC	CASSPSSSVGGYNEQFF
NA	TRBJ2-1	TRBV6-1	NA	TGTGCCAGCAGTGACCAGGGGATCTCGGACAATGAGCAGTTCTTC	CASSDQGISDNEQFF
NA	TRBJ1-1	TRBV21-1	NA	TGTGCCAGCAGCATGGGGGGGGTTACGGACACTGAAGCTTTCTTT	CASSMGGVTDTEAFF
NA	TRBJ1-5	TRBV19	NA	TGTGCCAGTAGTATAGATTGGTCGACAGGTCCCCAGCATTTT	CASSIDWSTGPQHF
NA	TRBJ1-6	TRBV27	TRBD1	TGTGCCAGCAGTGCGACAGGGAATAATTCACCCCTCCACTTT	CASSATGNNSPLHF
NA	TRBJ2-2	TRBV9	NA	TGTGCCAGCAGCCCCCATCGGGTGCCGGGTACCGGGGAGCTGTTTTTT	CASSPHRVPGTGELFF
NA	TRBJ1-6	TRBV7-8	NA	TGTGCCAGCAGCTTAAGTTTAGCTTCACCCCTCCACTTT	CASSLSLASPLHF
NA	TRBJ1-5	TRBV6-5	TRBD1	TGTGCCAGCAGTCTCAGGGGGAATCAGCCCCAGCATTTT	CASSLRGNQPQHF
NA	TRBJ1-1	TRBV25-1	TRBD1	TGTGCCAGCAGTGCCCCCGACAGGGAAGGGACTGAAGCTTTCTTT	CASSAPDREGTEAFF
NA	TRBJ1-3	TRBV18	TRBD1	TGTGCCAGCTCGCCAGCCGGGACAGGGCTCTCTGGAAACACCATATATTTT	CASSPAGTGLSGNTIYF
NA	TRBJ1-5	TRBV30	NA	TGTGCCTGGAGTGTAAGTGTTATCAGGGACAATCAGCCCCAGCATTTT	CAWSVSVIRDNQPQHF
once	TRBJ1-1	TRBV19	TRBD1	TGTGCCAGTAGCCGACAGGGCCACACTGAAGCTTTCTTT	CASSRQGHTEAFF
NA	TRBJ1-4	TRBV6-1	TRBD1	TGTGCCAGCAGTGGGGGACAGGGTCCACGGCAGGAAAAACTGTTTTTT	CASSGGQGPRQEKLFF